Presented here are 3 T cell receptor beta chains from one specimen sequenced in a study of T cell clones after liver transplantation (dated by TCRdb to between 2019 and 2020). Library generation was performed with the immunoSEQ multiplex PCR assay. Drawn from immuneACCESS, this table holds only the in-frame rearrangements with V and J called that TCRdb kept. Clones are partly lost; checked studies trace under half to an unresolved V gene and leave the rest unexplained. The sample profile shows 65,000 to 70,000 clones; roughly 92% of them were found once. Clones ranked in the top ten supply over 0.75% of the sample. The specimen comprised CD4+ T cells from blood, sampled about 26 months after liver transplant. Every receptor here comes from a human patient who received a liver transplant. It is possible that, after a transplant, some T cells come from the graft donor.

V is TRBV14 and J is TRBJ1-3; 7 bases fit TRBD1. The J segment lost 2 bases and the V segment lost 4 bases, leaving 11 bases of the junction unmatched. The CDR3 runs to 17 residues. Germline-derived CDR1 and CDR2 are SGHDN and FVKESK. CDR3: CASSPGTAIFAGNTIYF. CDR3 in DNA: TGTGCCAGCAGCCCCGGGACAGCAATCTTCGCTGGAAACACCATATATTTT.

This chain connects TRBV28 to TRBJ1-2; D is perhaps TRBD1 (6 bases). Germline V gene sequence: CDR1 MDHEN, CDR2 SYDVKM. The germline V and J ends were trimmed by 5 bases and 8 bases, with 18 bases remaining between them. CDR3 length: 14 amino acids. The CDR3 DNA sequence: TGTGCCAGCAGTCCACCATGGGGGGGCAGGGGCTACACCTTC. Translation gives CASSPPWGGRGYTF.

The chain employs TRBV9 and TRBJ2-1, with 10 bases fitting TRBD2. The CDR3 length is 16 residues. The junction had 13 bases not matched to a gene; V was cut back by 4 bases and J by 9 bases. Germline CDR1 SGDLS, CDR2 YYNGEE. CDR3 in amino acids: CASSPRAGGPGSEQFF. CDR3 in DNA: TGTGCCAGCAGCCCCAGAGCGGGAGGGCCTGGGAGTGAGCAGTTCTTC.